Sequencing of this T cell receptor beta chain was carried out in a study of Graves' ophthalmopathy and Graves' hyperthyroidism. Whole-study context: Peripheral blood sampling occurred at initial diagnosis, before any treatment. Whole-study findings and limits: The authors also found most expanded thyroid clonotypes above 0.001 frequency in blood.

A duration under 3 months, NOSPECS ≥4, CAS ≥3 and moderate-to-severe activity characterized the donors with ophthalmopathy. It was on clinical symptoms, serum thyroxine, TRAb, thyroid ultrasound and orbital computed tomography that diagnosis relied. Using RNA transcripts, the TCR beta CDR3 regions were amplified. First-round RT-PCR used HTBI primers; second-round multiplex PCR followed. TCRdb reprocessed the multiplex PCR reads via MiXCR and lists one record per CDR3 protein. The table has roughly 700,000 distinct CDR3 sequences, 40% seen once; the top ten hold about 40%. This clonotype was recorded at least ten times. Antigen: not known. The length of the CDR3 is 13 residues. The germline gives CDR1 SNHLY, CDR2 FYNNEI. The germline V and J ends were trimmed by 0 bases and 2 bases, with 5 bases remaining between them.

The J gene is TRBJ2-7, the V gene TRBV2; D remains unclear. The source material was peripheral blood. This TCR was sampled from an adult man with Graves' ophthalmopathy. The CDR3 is CASSEAWAYEQYF. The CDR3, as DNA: TGTGCCAGCAGTGAAGCGTGGGCCTACGAGCAGTACTTC.